Listed here are 24 T cell receptor beta chains from one sample, sequenced in a study of T cells in narcolepsy. Method: immunoSEQ multiplex PCR; TCRdb's copy keeps in-frame clones and lacks some. The table has around 27,000 clones, roughly 82% seen once. Sample: CD45RA- memory CD4+ T cells from PBMCs. These receptors all come from a human donor with narcolepsy.

In regard to this clone: This CDR3 is also generated by other DNA sequences in the sample. The chain joins TRBV2 to TRBJ2-1; 14 bases align to TRBD2. The V gene's germline CDR1 is SNHLY and CDR2 FYNNEI. The CDR3 spans 17 residues. After removal of 5 bases from V and 4 bases from J, the junction contained 7 bases not matched to a gene. In DNA, the CDR3 is TGTGCCAGCAGTTACTCGGGACTAGCGGGGGTGTACAATGAGCAGTTCTTC. Its translation is CASSYSGLAGVYNEQFF.

The gene calls are TRBV15 and TRBJ2-7, with D tentatively TRBD1 (6 bases). This CDR3 contains 12 residues. The V and J ends lost 11 bases and 2 bases respectively, with 13 bases between them. Germline CDR1 is LNHNV and CDR2 is YYDKDF (reference sequence). The CDR3 here is CAVGGPPYEQYF. The CDR3 bases are TGTGCCGTAGGGGGTCCCCCCTACGAGCAGTACTTC. The variable domain in full, with the rest retrieved from reference TRBV15 and TRBJ2-7, is DAMVIQNPRYQVTQFGKPVTLSCSQTLNHNVMYWYQQKSSQAPKLLFHYYDKDFNNEADTPDNFQSRRPNTSFCFLDIRSPGLGDTAMYLCAVGGPPYEQYFGPGTRLTVT.

This clone was recorded only once. In DNA form, the CDR3 reads TGTGCCAGCAGCTCACACCGGGACAGGGTAGAGACCCAGTACTTC. Translating gives CASSSHRDRVETQYF. The rearrangement joins TRBV6-5 to TRBJ2-5, with 9 nucleotides matching TRBD1. The CDR3 spans 15 residues. Germline CDR1 MNHEY, CDR2 SVGAGI. J gave up 4 bases and V 6 bases, and 9 bases lay outside the gene matches.

This clone was counted between two and nine times. The DNA of the CDR3 is TGTGCCAGCAGCCCTCTGCTGGGGGAGCAGTACTTC. Translated: CASSPLLGEQYF. V and J are TRBV28 and TRBJ2-7; D not resolved. Trimming shortened V by 6 bases and J by 7 bases, and 13 bases separated the two germline ends. The germline gives CDR1 MDHEN, CDR2 SYDVKM. The CDR3 is 12 amino acids.

V is TRBV27 and J is TRBJ1-5, with 8 bases fitting TRBD1. The CDR3 consists of 14 residues. CDR1 is MNHEY and CDR2 is SMNVEV in the germline V gene (reference sequence). Trimming took 6 bases from V and 2 from J; bases not matched to a gene: 3. This CDR3 reads CASRIQGGNQPQHF. In DNA form, the CDR3 reads TGTGCCAGCAGGATACAGGGGGGCAATCAGCCCCAGCATTTT.

This clone was found once. This chain joins TRBV7-6 and TRBJ2-1; D is possibly TRBD1 (5 bases). V lost 5 bases to trimming and J lost 5 bases, with 16 bases between them. The CDR3 totals 15 residues. Germline-derived CDR1 and CDR2 are SGHVS and FNYEAQ. In DNA form, the CDR3 reads TGTGCCAGCAGCCCGACAGAGATGCAAAACAATGAGCAGTTCTTC. Its protein product is CASSPTEMQNNEQFF.

The chain joins TRBV28 to TRBJ1-1; 7 positions agree with TRBD1. CDR1 and CDR2 from the germline V gene are MDHEN and SYDVKM. The CDR3 consists of 14 residues. Trimming at V came to 5 bases and at J to 0 bases, leaving 3 bases not matched to a gene. CDR3 nucleotide sequence: TGTGCCAGCAGTCCAGGGGGTATGAACACTGAAGCTTTCTTT. As protein: CASSPGGMNTEAFF.

This clone was seen a single time. At one end, the junction sequence differs from germline, possibly due to a read error. This chain connects TRBV5-1 to TRBJ2-7, with a tentative D call TRBD1 (5 bases). The germline V gene encodes CDR1 SGHRS and CDR2 YFSETQ. This CDR3 is built from 14 residues. CDR3 in amino acids: CASSLDILWAEQYF. The CDR3, as DNA: TGCGCCAGCAGTTTGGACATCCTGTGGGCCGAGCAGTACTTC.

The chain couples TRBV6-1 to TRBJ1-2; D is unresolved. V dropped 5 bases and J dropped 7 bases, with 11 bases sitting between them. This CDR3 has 12 residues. Germline assignment: CDR1 MNHNS and CDR2 SASEGT. CDR3 in amino acids: CASSRDAGGYTF. The CDR3 coding sequence is TGTGCCAGCAGTCGGGATGCGGGTGGCTACACCTTC.

The DNA of the CDR3 is TGTGCCAGCAGGGCCAATGTGGCGGGAGGGTTCCACAATGAGCAGTTCTTC. Its translation is CASRANVAGGFHNEQFF. This chain links TRBV2 with TRBJ2-1; 9 bases are shared with TRBD2. The CDR3 extends over 17 amino acids. Germline CDR1 is SNHLY and CDR2 is FYNNEI. The V and J ends lost 6 bases and 5 bases, in that order; junction bases with no gene match: 14.

The chain joins TRBV19 to TRBJ1-1, with a weak D call TRBD1 (6 bases). Trimming took 7 bases from V and 3 from J, leaving 21 bases between them. The CDR3 is made up of 16 amino acids. Germline assignment: CDR1 LNHDA and CDR2 SQIVND (reference sequence). CDR3 DNA sequence: TGTGCCAGTACCTTCCAAGGTGGGGGCAGGGACACTGAAGCTTTCTTT. It specifies CASTFQGGGRDTEAFF.

This clone has more than one count but fewer than ten. The V call is TRBV18, the J call TRBJ1-1; 7 positions match TRBD1. Germline V gene lookup returns CDR1 KGHSH and CDR2 LQKENI. Trimming cost V 5 bases and J 1 base; bases outside gene matches: 10. The CDR3 totals 16 residues. The CDR3 reads CASSSLIGTENTEAFF. DNA for the CDR3: TGTGCCAGCTCATCACTTATTGGGACAGAGAACACTGAAGCTTTCTTT.

Only a few counts were recorded for this clone. This chain connects TRBV21-1 to TRBJ2-3; the D call of TRBD2 is as the table states it, not checked on the DNA. TRBV21-1 is given as a pseudogene. The CDR3 covers 14 residues. The CDR3 sequence: CASNLAGCTDTQYF. Written as DNA, the CDR3 is TGTGCCAGCAACCTAGCGGGGTGCACAGATACGCAGTATTTT.

The V and J genes are TRBV7-8 and TRBJ1-3, with D possibly being TRBD1 (5 bases). The CDR3 runs to 16 residues. Deletions cut 3 bases from V and 0 bases from J, with 12 bases between. Germline V gene sequence: CDR1 SGHVS, CDR2 FQNEAQ. The CDR3 reads CASSFGDSNSGNTIYF. CDR3 sequence (DNA): TGTGCCAGCAGCTTTGGGGACTCCAACTCTGGAAACACCATATATTTT.

The V call is TRBV9, the J call TRBJ2-6; D gene unclear. V dropped 0 bases and J dropped 0 bases, with 7 bases sitting between them. The CDR3 runs to 16 residues. Germline lookup yields CDR1 SGDLS and CDR2 YYNGEE. The CDR3 sequence is CASSVVAFSGANVLTF. CDR3 coding DNA: TGTGCCAGCAGCGTAGTTGCATTCTCTGGGGCCAACGTCCTGACTTTC. Full variable domain (rest looked up from reference TRBV9 and TRBJ2-6): DSGVTQTPKHLITATGQRVTLRCSPRSGDLSVYWYQQSLDQGLQFLIQYYNGEERAKGNILERFSAQQFPDLHSELNLSSLELGDSALYFCASSVVAFSGANVLTFGAGSRLTVL.

This clone was picked up a small number of times. This chain connects TRBV5-1 to TRBJ2-1; 12 nucleotides align to TRBD2. Losses at the gene ends were 4 bases for V and 7 bases for J; bases not matched to a gene: 12. This CDR3 is built from 17 residues. Germline values: CDR1 SGHRS, CDR2 YFSETQ. CDR3 sequence reads: CASSPTSGGLSRNEQFF. The CDR3 DNA follows: TGCGCCAGCAGCCCGACTAGCGGGGGCCTCTCGCGGAATGAGCAGTTCTTC.

DNA for the CDR3: TGTGCCAGCAGCTTCCGTTCAGGGGGCCGAGAGACCCAGTACTTC. It translates to CASSFRSGGRETQYF. The rearrangement joins TRBV11-1 to TRBJ2-5; 8 bases are shared with TRBD1. V dropped 3 bases and J dropped 4; count of bases not matched to a gene: 7. This CDR3 has 15 residues. Germline V gene sequence: CDR1 SGHAT, CDR2 FQDESV (reference sequence).

The chain couples TRBV13 to TRBJ2-4, with 12 bases identical to TRBD1. The CDR3 spans 18 residues. CDR1 and CDR2 from the germline V gene are PRHDT and FYEKMQ (reference sequence). V was pared by 2 bases and J by 4 bases, with 9 bases of the junction left unmatched. The CDR3, as DNA: TGTGCCAGCAGCTTACAACCTGGGACAGGGGGCTTGAAAAACATTCAGTACTTC. Translating it yields CASSLQPGTGGLKNIQYF.

The chain is built from TRBV6-6 and TRBJ1-1, with D hard to call. V was shortened by 8 bases and J by 3 bases, with 7 bases between the two germline ends. From germline, CDR1 is MNHNY and CDR2 SVGAGI (reference sequence). The CDR3 has 11 amino acids. CDR3 amino acids: CASGRDTEAFF. The CDR3 DNA follows: TGTGCCAGCGGTAGGGACACTGAAGCTTTCTTT.

This clone is a singleton in its sample. This chain links TRBV7-9 with TRBJ2-5; D is undetermined. V shed 0 bases and J shed 2 bases, with 7 bases lying between them. Germline CDR1 and CDR2: SEHNR and FQNEAQ (reference sequence). This CDR3 region has 14 residues. The CDR3 reads CASSLAGRQETQYF. CDR3 bases: TGTGCCAGCAGCTTAGCGGGTCGGCAAGAGACCCAGTACTTC.

The V call is TRBV5-1, the J call TRBJ2-1, with 8 positions matching TRBD2. Germline V gene data show CDR1 as SGHRS and CDR2 as YFSETQ. V shed 6 bases, J shed 6 bases, and the junction held 8 bases outside the gene matches. CDR3 size: 14 residues. CDR3 amino acids: CASTEAGGINEQFF. As DNA, the CDR3 is TGCGCCAGCACTGAGGCGGGGGGCATCAATGAGCAGTTCTTC.

The J gene is TRBJ2-1, the V gene TRBV28; D is perhaps TRBD1 or TRBD2 (6 bases each). The CDR3 sequence is 16 residues long. The V gene lost 4 bases and the J gene lost 3 bases, with 16 bases spanning the gap. Germline CDR1 MDHEN, CDR2 SYDVKM. The CDR3 reads CASSSPWRGDYNEQFF. The CDR3, as DNA: TGTGCCAGCAGTTCCCCGTGGAGGGGGGACTACAATGAGCAGTTCTTC.

This rearrangement joins TRBV6-1 to TRBJ1-5; D unresolved. The CDR3 is made up of 11 amino acids. V gave up 5 bases and J gave up 10 bases, with 9 bases separating them. Germline values: CDR1 MNHNS, CDR2 SASEGT. The DNA for the CDR3 is TGTGCCAGCAGTACCCCCTTTCCCCAGCATTTT. Protein sequence: CASSTPFPQHF.

V gene TRBV19 combines with J gene TRBJ2-7; D uncertain. Germline V CDR1 and CDR2: LNHDA, SQIVND (reference sequence). V shed 10 bases and J shed 1 base, with 11 bases lying between them. The CDR3 spans 12 residues. The CDR3 spells CATSTPSYEQYF. CDR3 in DNA: TGTGCCACTTCAACACCTTCCTACGAGCAGTACTTC.